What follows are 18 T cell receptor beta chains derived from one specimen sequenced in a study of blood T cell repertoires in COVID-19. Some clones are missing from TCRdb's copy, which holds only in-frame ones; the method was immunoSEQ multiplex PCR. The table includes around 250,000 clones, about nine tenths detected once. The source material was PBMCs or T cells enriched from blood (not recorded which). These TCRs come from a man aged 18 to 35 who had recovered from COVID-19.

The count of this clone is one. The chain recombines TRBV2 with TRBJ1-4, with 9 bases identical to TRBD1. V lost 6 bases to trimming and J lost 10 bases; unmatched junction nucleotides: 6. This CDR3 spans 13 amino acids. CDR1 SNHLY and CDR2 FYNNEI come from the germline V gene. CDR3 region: CASRDRGEGKLFF. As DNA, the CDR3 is TGTGCCAGCAGGGACAGGGGTGAGGGAAAACTGTTTTTT.

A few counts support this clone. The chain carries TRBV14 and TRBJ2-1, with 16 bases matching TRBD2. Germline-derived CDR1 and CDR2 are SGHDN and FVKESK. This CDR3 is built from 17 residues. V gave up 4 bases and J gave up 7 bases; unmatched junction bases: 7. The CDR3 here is CASSRGTSGGVWNEQFF. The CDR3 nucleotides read TGTGCCAGCAGCCGAGGGACTAGCGGGGGGGTATGGAATGAGCAGTTCTTC.

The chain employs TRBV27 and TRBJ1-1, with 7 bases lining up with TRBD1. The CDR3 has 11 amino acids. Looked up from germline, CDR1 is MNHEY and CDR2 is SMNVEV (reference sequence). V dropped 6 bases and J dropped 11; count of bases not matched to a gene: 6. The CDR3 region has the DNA TGTGCCAGCAGGGACAGGTTGCAGGCTTTCTTT. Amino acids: CASRDRLQAFF.

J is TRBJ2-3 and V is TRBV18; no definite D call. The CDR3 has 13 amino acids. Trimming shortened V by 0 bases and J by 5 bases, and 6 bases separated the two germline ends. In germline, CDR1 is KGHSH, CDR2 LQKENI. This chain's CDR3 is CASSPPSEDTQYF. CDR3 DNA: TGTGCCAGCTCACCACCCTCAGAAGATACGCAGTATTTT. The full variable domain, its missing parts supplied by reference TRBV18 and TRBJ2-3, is NAGVMQNPRHLVRRRGQEARLRCSPMKGHSHVYWYRQLPEEGLKFMVYLQKENIIDESGMPKERFSAEFPKEGPSILRIQQVVRGDSAAYFCASSPPSEDTQYFGPGTRLTVL.

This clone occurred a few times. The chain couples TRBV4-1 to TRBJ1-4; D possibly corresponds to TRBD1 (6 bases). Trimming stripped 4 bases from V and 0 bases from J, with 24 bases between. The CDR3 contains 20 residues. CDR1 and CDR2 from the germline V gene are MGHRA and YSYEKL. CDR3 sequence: CASSLLWGHSRVATNEKLFF. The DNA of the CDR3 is TGCGCCAGCAGCCTCTTATGGGGACATAGCCGCGTTGCAACTAATGAAAAACTGTTTTTT.

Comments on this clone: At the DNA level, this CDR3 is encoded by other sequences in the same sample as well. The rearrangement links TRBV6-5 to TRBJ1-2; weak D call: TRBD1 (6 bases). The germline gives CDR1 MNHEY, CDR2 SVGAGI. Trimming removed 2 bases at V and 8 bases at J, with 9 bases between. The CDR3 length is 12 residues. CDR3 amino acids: CASSYVGGGYTF. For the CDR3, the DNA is TGTGCCAGCAGTTACGTTGGGGGCGGCTACACCTTC.

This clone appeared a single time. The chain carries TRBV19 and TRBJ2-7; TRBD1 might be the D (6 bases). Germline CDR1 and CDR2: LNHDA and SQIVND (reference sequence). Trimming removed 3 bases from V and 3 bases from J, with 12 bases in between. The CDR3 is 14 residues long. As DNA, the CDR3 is TGTGCCAGTAGTATTCCGGGCAGGGGCTACGAGCAGTACTTC. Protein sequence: CASSIPGRGYEQYF.

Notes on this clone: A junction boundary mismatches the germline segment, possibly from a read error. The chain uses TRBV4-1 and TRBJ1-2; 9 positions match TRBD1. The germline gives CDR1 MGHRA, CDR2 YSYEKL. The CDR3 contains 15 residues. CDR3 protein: CASRQDTGGAYGYTF. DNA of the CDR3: TGCGCCAGCAGACAAGATACAGGGGGCGCGTATGGCTACACCTTC.

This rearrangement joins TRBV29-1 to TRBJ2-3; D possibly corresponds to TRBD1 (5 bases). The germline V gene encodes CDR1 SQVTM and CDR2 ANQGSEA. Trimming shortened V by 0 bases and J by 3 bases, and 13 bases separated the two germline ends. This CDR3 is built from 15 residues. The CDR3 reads CSVEDSREWTDTQYF. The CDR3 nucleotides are TGCAGCGTTGAAGATAGCAGGGAATGGACAGATACGCAGTATTTT.

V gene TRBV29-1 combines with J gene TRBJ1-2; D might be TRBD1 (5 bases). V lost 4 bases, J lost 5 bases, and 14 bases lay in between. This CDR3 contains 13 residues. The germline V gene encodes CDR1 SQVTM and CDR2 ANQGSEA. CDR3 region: CSVGGRDRYGYTF. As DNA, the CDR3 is TGCAGCGTTGGAGGCAGGGATCGGTATGGCTACACCTTC.

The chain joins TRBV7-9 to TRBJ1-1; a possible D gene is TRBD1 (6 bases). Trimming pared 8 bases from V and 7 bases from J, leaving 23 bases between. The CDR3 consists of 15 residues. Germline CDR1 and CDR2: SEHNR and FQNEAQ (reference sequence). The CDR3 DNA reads TGTGCCAGCTCTGACCGGGACACGCAGGGTTATGAAGCTTTCTTT. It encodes CASSDRDTQGYEAFF.

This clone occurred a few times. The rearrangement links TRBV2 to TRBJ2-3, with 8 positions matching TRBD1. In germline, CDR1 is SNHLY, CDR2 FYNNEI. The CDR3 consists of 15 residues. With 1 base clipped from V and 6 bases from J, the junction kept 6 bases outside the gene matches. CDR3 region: CASSEGRTGPDTQYF. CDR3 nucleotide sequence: TGTGCCAGCAGTGAAGGGAGGACAGGGCCGGATACGCAGTATTTT.

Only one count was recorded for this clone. The DNA for the CDR3 is TGTGCTAGTGGAATGATCGTGGGCAGGACTATGGAAAAACTGTTTTTT. This encodes CASGMIVGRTMEKLFF. The chain joins TRBV12-5 to TRBJ1-4, with D unclear. The length of the CDR3 is 16 residues. Trimming removed 6 bases at V and 8 bases at J, with 22 bases between. CDR1 is LGHNT, CDR2 FRNRAP, per germline.

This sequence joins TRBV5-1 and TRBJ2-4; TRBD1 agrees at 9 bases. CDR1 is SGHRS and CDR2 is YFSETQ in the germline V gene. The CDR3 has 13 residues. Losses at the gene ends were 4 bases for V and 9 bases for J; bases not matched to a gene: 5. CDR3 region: CASSPGQGGIQYF. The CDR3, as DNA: TGCGCCAGCAGCCCGGGACAGGGCGGCATTCAGTACTTC.

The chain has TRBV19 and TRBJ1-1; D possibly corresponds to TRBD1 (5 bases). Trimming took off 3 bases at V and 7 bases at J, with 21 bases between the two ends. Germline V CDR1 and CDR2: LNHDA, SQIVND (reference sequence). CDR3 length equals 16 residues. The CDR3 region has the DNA TGTGCCAGTAGTATTACAGGATTCACGGCAAGGTTTGAAGCTTTCTTT. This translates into CASSITGFTARFEAFF.

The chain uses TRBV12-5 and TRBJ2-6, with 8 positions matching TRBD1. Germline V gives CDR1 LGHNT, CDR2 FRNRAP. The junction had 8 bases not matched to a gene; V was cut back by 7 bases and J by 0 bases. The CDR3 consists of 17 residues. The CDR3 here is CASALDRADSGANVLTF. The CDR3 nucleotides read TGTGCTAGTGCCTTGGACAGGGCCGACTCTGGGGCCAACGTCCTGACTTTC.

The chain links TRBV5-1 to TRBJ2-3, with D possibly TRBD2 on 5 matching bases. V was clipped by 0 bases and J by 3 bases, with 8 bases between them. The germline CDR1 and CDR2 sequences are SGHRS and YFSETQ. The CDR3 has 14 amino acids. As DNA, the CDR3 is TGCGCCAGCAGCTTGGAGACGGGAACAGATACGCAGTATTTT. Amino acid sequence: CASSLETGTDTQYF.

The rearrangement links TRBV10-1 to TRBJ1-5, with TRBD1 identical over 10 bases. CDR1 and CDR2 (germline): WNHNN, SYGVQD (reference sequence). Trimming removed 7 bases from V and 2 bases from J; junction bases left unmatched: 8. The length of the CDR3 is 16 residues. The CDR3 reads CASTQDRGCGNQPQHF. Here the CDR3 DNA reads TGCGCCAGCACCCAGGACAGGGGGTGTGGCAATCAGCCCCAGCATTTT.